This is a list of T cell receptor beta chains from one sample in a study of shared clonotypes between healthy human individuals. The data were produced by immunoSEQ multiplex PCR, yet TCRdb's version contains in-frame clones alone and is incomplete. The sample lists roughly 2.1 million clones; about 93% were seen once. The sample comprised naive CD8+ T cells from PBMCs. The receptors here all came from a man aged 18 to 30 in good health. Some clones in this sample may be carry-over from other donors' samples. Each CDR3 is given with its conserved first and last residue. Fields, in order: J gene, D gene, V gene, clone size, CDR3 protein, CDR3 DNA. D genes are given only for firm matches. Some rows mark clone size as missing; the rest say once, few, many or name a class of expanded clone.

J gene: TRBJ2-5; D gene: .; V gene: TRBV5-8; clone size: .; CDR3 protein: CASSLMAGVQETQYF; CDR3 DNA: TGTGCCAGCAGCTTGATGGCAGGGGTACAAGAGACCCAGTACTTC
J gene: TRBJ2-3; D gene: .; V gene: TRBV5-5; clone size: .; CDR3 protein: CASSLPTGWSTDTQYF; CDR3 DNA: TGTGCCAGCAGCCTACCGACAGGATGGAGCACAGATACGCAGTATTTT
J gene: TRBJ2-7; D gene: .; V gene: TRBV11-2; clone size: .; CDR3 protein: CASSLGGYSYEQYF; CDR3 DNA: TGTGCCAGCAGCTTAGGGGGGTACTCCTACGAGCAGTACTTC
J gene: TRBJ2-5; D gene: .; V gene: TRBV5-1; clone size: .; CDR3 protein: CASSAGRVKPAQETQYF; CDR3 DNA: TGCGCCAGCAGCGCCGGCCGGGTCAAACCAGCCCAAGAGACCCAGTACTTC
J gene: TRBJ2-4; D gene: .; V gene: TRBV4-3; clone size: .; CDR3 protein: CASSQVIGRPGRPKNIQYF; CDR3 DNA: TGCGCCAGCAGCCAAGTAATCGGCCGGCCAGGGAGGCCCAAAAACATTCAGTACTTC
J gene: TRBJ2-7; D gene: .; V gene: TRBV9; clone size: .; CDR3 protein: CATRGRISTYEQYF; CDR3 DNA: TGTGCCACCCGGGGGCGGATTTCTACCTACGAGCAGTACTTC
J gene: TRBJ2-1; D gene: .; V gene: TRBV6-5; clone size: .; CDR3 protein: CASSIGVSSYNEQFF; CDR3 DNA: TGTGCCAGCTCGATAGGGGTCAGCTCCTACAATGAGCAGTTCTTC
J gene: TRBJ2-7; D gene: TRBD1; V gene: TRBV4-3; clone size: .; CDR3 protein: CASSRDTGAAGEQYF; CDR3 DNA: TGCGCCAGCAGCCGGGACACAGGGGCCGCTGGCGAGCAGTACTTC
J gene: TRBJ2-7; D gene: .; V gene: TRBV4-1; clone size: .; CDR3 protein: CASSQVGGNEQYF; CDR3 DNA: TGCGCCAGCAGCCAAGTGGGAGGAAACGAGCAGTACTTC
J gene: TRBJ2-7; D gene: .; V gene: TRBV9; clone size: .; CDR3 protein: CASSAGPTLYEQYF; CDR3 DNA: TGTGCCAGCAGCGCGGGACCGACTCTCTACGAGCAGTACTTC
J gene: TRBJ1-2; D gene: .; V gene: TRBV6-5; clone size: .; CDR3 protein: CASAGWGADGYTF; CDR3 DNA: TGTGCCAGCGCCGGTTGGGGGGCGGATGGCTACACCTTC
J gene: TRBJ2-5; D gene: TRBD2; V gene: TRBV27; clone size: .; CDR3 protein: CASSLLAGAIQETQYF; CDR3 DNA: TGTGCCAGCAGTCTTCTAGCGGGAGCGATCCAAGAGACCCAGTACTTC
J gene: TRBJ2-3; D gene: .; V gene: TRBV6-1; clone size: .; CDR3 protein: CASSDWGGGDTQYF; CDR3 DNA: TGTGCCAGCAGTGATTGGGGAGGGGGAGATACGCAGTATTTT
J gene: TRBJ2-7; D gene: TRBD1; V gene: TRBV28; clone size: .; CDR3 protein: CASSRTGESYEQYF; CDR3 DNA: TGTGCCAGCAGTCGCACAGGGGAATCCTACGAGCAGTACTTC
J gene: TRBJ1-1; D gene: .; V gene: TRBV19; clone size: .; CDR3 protein: CASSPTGTNTEAFF; CDR3 DNA: TGTGCCAGTAGTCCAACCGGGACGAACACTGAAGCTTTCTTT
J gene: TRBJ2-7; D gene: TRBD1; V gene: TRBV29-1; clone size: .; CDR3 protein: CSVPRGLATYEQYF; CDR3 DNA: TGCAGCGTGCCCAGGGGGCTAGCGACCTACGAGCAGTACTTC
J gene: TRBJ1-1; D gene: TRBD1; V gene: TRBV19; clone size: .; CDR3 protein: CASIDSGQGYTEAFF; CDR3 DNA: TGTGCCAGTATTGATTCGGGACAGGGATACACTGAAGCTTTCTTT
J gene: TRBJ2-2; D gene: .; V gene: TRBV7-9; clone size: .; CDR3 protein: CASRSGTRPTGELFF; CDR3 DNA: TGTGCCAGCAGGTCCGGGACAAGGCCCACCGGGGAGCTGTTTTTT
J gene: TRBJ2-7; D gene: .; V gene: TRBV6-6; clone size: .; CDR3 protein: CASSLQVEAYEQYF; CDR3 DNA: TGTGCCAGCAGTTTACAGGTGGAAGCCTACGAGCAGTACTTC
J gene: TRBJ1-1; D gene: .; V gene: TRBV28; clone size: .; CDR3 protein: CASRPRQAHPGNTEAFF; CDR3 DNA: TGTGCCAGCAGGCCGAGACAGGCTCACCCGGGGAACACTGAAGCTTTCTTT
J gene: TRBJ1-2; D gene: TRBD1; V gene: TRBV28; clone size: .; CDR3 protein: CASSQTGAFSHGYTF; CDR3 DNA: TGTGCCAGCAGTCAAACAGGGGCCTTTAGCCATGGCTACACCTTC
J gene: TRBJ2-7; D gene: TRBD1; V gene: TRBV4-1; clone size: .; CDR3 protein: CASSQGAGGAYEQYF; CDR3 DNA: TGCGCCAGCAGCCAAGGCGCAGGGGGTGCCTACGAGCAGTACTTC
J gene: TRBJ2-7; D gene: .; V gene: TRBV6-1; clone size: .; CDR3 protein: CASSVRFEVYEQYF; CDR3 DNA: TGTGCCAGCAGTGTTCGATTCGAGGTCTACGAGCAGTACTTC
J gene: TRBJ2-1; D gene: TRBD1; V gene: TRBV7-6; clone size: .; CDR3 protein: CASTTGANEQFF; CDR3 DNA: TGTGCCAGCACTACAGGGGCGAATGAGCAGTTCTTC
J gene: TRBJ2-5; D gene: .; V gene: TRBV9; clone size: once; CDR3 protein: CASSGGGIQETQYF; CDR3 DNA: TGTGCCAGCAGCGGCGGAGGGATCCAAGAGACCCAGTACTTC
J gene: TRBJ2-2; D gene: .; V gene: TRBV11-2; clone size: .; CDR3 protein: CASSLDRVTGTGELFF; CDR3 DNA: TGTGCCAGCAGCTTAGATCGGGTGACGGGCACCGGGGAGCTGTTTTTT
J gene: TRBJ2-1; D gene: .; V gene: TRBV5-1; clone size: once; CDR3 protein: CASSFTHRADEQFF; CDR3 DNA: TGCGCCAGCAGCTTTACCCACAGGGCCGATGAGCAGTTCTTC
J gene: TRBJ2-5; D gene: .; V gene: TRBV10-3; clone size: .; CDR3 protein: CAITGPGIQETQYF; CDR3 DNA: TGTGCCATCACGGGTCCGGGGATCCAAGAGACCCAGTACTTC
J gene: TRBJ1-2; D gene: .; V gene: TRBV7-8; clone size: .; CDR3 protein: CASSLSWQLNYGYTF; CDR3 DNA: TGTGCCAGCAGCTTATCTTGGCAGTTAAACTATGGCTACACCTTC
J gene: TRBJ2-3; D gene: .; V gene: TRBV27; clone size: .; CDR3 protein: CASSLLARDTQYF; CDR3 DNA: TGTGCCAGCAGTTTATTAGCGCGAGATACGCAGTATTTT
J gene: TRBJ2-6; D gene: .; V gene: TRBV7-2; clone size: .; CDR3 protein: CASSSRRDGANVLTF; CDR3 DNA: TGTGCCAGCAGTTCCCGGAGAGATGGGGCCAACGTCCTGACTTTC
J gene: TRBJ2-1; D gene: TRBD2; V gene: TRBV2; clone size: once; CDR3 protein: CASSETGGLTYNEQFF; CDR3 DNA: TGTGCCAGCAGTGAAACGGGAGGACTCACCTACAATGAGCAGTTCTTC
J gene: TRBJ1-1; D gene: TRBD1; V gene: TRBV6-1; clone size: .; CDR3 protein: CASIIGQGGTEAFF; CDR3 DNA: TGTGCCAGCATAATAGGACAGGGCGGCACTGAAGCTTTCTTT
J gene: TRBJ2-1; D gene: .; V gene: TRBV7-8; clone size: .; CDR3 protein: CASSLILNEQFF; CDR3 DNA: TGTGCCAGCAGCTTAATCCTAAATGAGCAGTTCTTC
J gene: TRBJ1-1; D gene: .; V gene: TRBV27; clone size: .; CDR3 protein: CASSLSGGEAFF; CDR3 DNA: TGTGCCAGCAGTTTGTCGGGTGGAGAAGCTTTCTTT
J gene: TRBJ2-7; D gene: .; V gene: TRBV27; clone size: .; CDR3 protein: CASSYRASYEQYF; CDR3 DNA: TGTGCCAGCAGTTACAGGGCTTCGTACGAGCAGTACTTC
J gene: TRBJ2-7; D gene: .; V gene: TRBV9; clone size: .; CDR3 protein: CASSVEGSPSYEQYF; CDR3 DNA: TGTGCCAGCAGCGTAGAGGGATCCCCCTCCTACGAGCAGTACTTC
J gene: TRBJ2-7; D gene: .; V gene: TRBV9; clone size: .; CDR3 protein: CASSVRPGLSYEQYF; CDR3 DNA: TGTGCCAGCAGCGTAAGGCCAGGTCTTTCCTACGAGCAGTACTTC
J gene: TRBJ2-7; D gene: TRBD2; V gene: TRBV28; clone size: .; CDR3 protein: CASSYGTSGSYEQYF; CDR3 DNA: TGTGCCAGCAGTTATGGGACTAGCGGCTCCTACGAGCAGTACTTC
J gene: TRBJ1-4; D gene: TRBD1; V gene: TRBV30; clone size: .; CDR3 protein: CAWSFSDRINEKLFF; CDR3 DNA: TGTGCCTGGAGCTTCTCGGACAGGATTAATGAAAAACTGTTTTTT
J gene: TRBJ2-1; D gene: .; V gene: TRBV5-1; clone size: once; CDR3 protein: CASSPLDYNEQFF; CDR3 DNA: TGCGCCAGCAGCCCACTAGACTACAATGAGCAGTTCTTC
J gene: TRBJ1-1; D gene: TRBD1; V gene: TRBV9; clone size: .; CDR3 protein: CASTRTGGDTEAFF; CDR3 DNA: TGTGCCAGCACCCGGACAGGGGGGGACACTGAAGCTTTCTTT
J gene: TRBJ2-2; D gene: TRBD2; V gene: TRBV7-2; clone size: .; CDR3 protein: CASSPGLRTGELFF; CDR3 DNA: TGTGCCAGCAGCCCGGGACTAAGGACCGGGGAGCTGTTTTTT
J gene: TRBJ2-7; D gene: TRBD1; V gene: TRBV28; clone size: .; CDR3 protein: CASSSRTGNVYEQYF; CDR3 DNA: TGTGCCAGCAGTTCGAGGACAGGGAATGTCTACGAGCAGTACTTC
J gene: TRBJ2-1; D gene: .; V gene: TRBV10-2; clone size: .; CDR3 protein: CASRRAPDEQFF; CDR3 DNA: TGCGCCAGCAGGCGAGCCCCGGATGAGCAGTTCTTC
J gene: TRBJ1-2; D gene: .; V gene: TRBV5-6; clone size: .; CDR3 protein: CASSSGVYYGYTF; CDR3 DNA: TGTGCCAGCAGCTCGGGTGTATATTATGGCTACACCTTC
J gene: TRBJ2-7; D gene: .; V gene: TRBV27; clone size: .; CDR3 protein: CASSLGTGGSYEQYF; CDR3 DNA: TGTGCCAGCAGTTTGGGCACCGGGGGATCCTACGAGCAGTACTTC
J gene: TRBJ2-7; D gene: TRBD2; V gene: TRBV11-2; clone size: .; CDR3 protein: CASSGRQPGTSGPYEQYF; CDR3 DNA: TGTGCCAGCAGCGGCCGACAACCCGGGACTAGCGGTCCCTACGAGCAGTACTTC
J gene: TRBJ2-2; D gene: .; V gene: TRBV7-9; clone size: .; CDR3 protein: CASRGPGNTGELFF; CDR3 DNA: TGTGCCAGCAGAGGACCAGGAAACACCGGGGAGCTGTTTTTT